Below, 32 T cell receptor beta chains from the same sample are listed, as sequenced in a study of blood T cell repertoires in COVID-19. Clones were sequenced by immunoSEQ multiplex PCR, and TCRdb holds only the in-frame ones, with some missing. The data contain around 230,000 clones, more than 75% of them singletons. Sequences were obtained from peripheral blood. All receptors come from a man between 50 and 59 years old with COVID-19, enrolled during active disease.

The chain carries TRBV6-5 and TRBJ1-1; 7 bases line up with TRBD1. J gave up 5 bases and V 5 bases, and 5 bases lay outside the gene matches. CDR3 length: 13 residues. The germline V gene encodes CDR1 MNHEY and CDR2 SVGAGI. The CDR3 protein is CASSQTGRTEAFF. DNA for the CDR3: TGTGCCAGCAGTCAGACAGGGAGGACTGAAGCTTTCTTT.

The chain has TRBV2 and TRBJ2-7; TRBD2 aligns across 7 bases. The CDR3 runs to 15 residues. CDR1 and CDR2 (germline): SNHLY, FYNNEI. J gave up 7 bases and V 3 bases, and 12 bases lay outside the gene matches. The CDR3 reads CASSDNRAGVGEQYF. In DNA form, the CDR3 reads TGTGCCAGCAGTGATAATCGGGCGGGAGTAGGAGAGCAGTACTTC.

V usage is TRBV6-5 and J usage is TRBJ1-2, with D possibly matching TRBD1 (6 bases). V was shortened by 5 bases and J by 2 bases, with 12 bases between the two germline ends. Germline CDR1 and CDR2: MNHEY and SVGAGI. This CDR3 is built from 14 residues. DNA of the CDR3: TGTGCCAGCAGTACCGACAGGCGGAACTATGGCTACACCTTC. Encoded protein: CASSTDRRNYGYTF.

The sample holds a few counts of this clone. J is TRBJ1-5 and V is TRBV28; 8 bases are shared with TRBD1. The germline V gene has CDR1 MDHEN and CDR2 SYDVKM. This CDR3 region has 15 residues. With V trimmed by 4 bases and J by 7 bases, 9 bases remained unmatched. Written as DNA, the CDR3 is TGTGCCAGCAGTTCCGGACAGGGTGGAGTACAGCCCCAGCATTTT. Its protein is CASSSGQGGVQPQHF.

This clone appeared a single time. The chain carries TRBV19 and TRBJ2-7; 8 bases agree with TRBD2. Per the germline V gene, CDR1 is LNHDA and CDR2 is SQIVND (reference sequence). The CDR3 is 15 residues long. J lost 0 bases, V lost 7 bases, and 8 bases had no gene match. CDR3 in amino acids: CASKPSGRGSYEQYF. CDR3 nucleotide sequence: TGTGCCAGTAAACCGAGCGGGAGAGGCTCCTACGAGCAGTACTTC.

The chain combines TRBV10-3 with TRBJ1-2, with 7 bases lining up with TRBD1. V trimming: 0 bases; J trimming: 4 bases; junction bases outside the gene matches: 5. Germline-derived CDR1 and CDR2 are ENHRY and SYGVKD. The length of the CDR3 is 15 residues. The CDR3 here is CAISESSGGGYGYTF. CDR3 nucleotides: TGTGCCATCAGTGAGTCGTCAGGGGGTGGCTATGGCTACACCTTC.

CDR3 coding DNA: TGTGCCAGCAGCTTAGGTGACGGGGGGAAAGCCTACGAGCAGTACTTC. It codes for CASSLGDGGKAYEQYF. V and J are TRBV5-4 and TRBJ2-7, with TRBD2 matching over 7 bases. The CDR3 totals 16 residues. Trimming at V came to 2 bases and at J to 2 bases, leaving 10 bases not matched to a gene. Germline V lookup: CDR1 SGHNT, CDR2 YYREEE (reference sequence).

V and J are TRBV28 and TRBJ1-5, with 7 positions matching TRBD1. This CDR3 has 15 residues. The V segment lost 5 bases and the J segment 3 bases; nucleotides outside the gene matches: 7. Germline V gene data show CDR1 as MDHEN and CDR2 as SYDVKM. The CDR3 coding sequence is TGTGCCAGCAGTCTCCGACAGGGATTCAATCAGCCCCAGCATTTT. Translation gives CASSLRQGFNQPQHF.

This CDR3 is CAISPGTGKEKLFF. In DNA form, the CDR3 reads TGTGCCATCAGTCCCGGGACAGGGAAGGAAAAACTGTTTTTT. The J gene is TRBJ1-4, the V gene TRBV10-3, with 9 bases fitting TRBD1. The CDR3 sequence is 14 residues long. Trimming took 5 bases from V and 8 from J; bases not matched to a gene: 6. Per germline, CDR1 ENHRY and CDR2 SYGVKD.

This chain connects TRBV5-1 to TRBJ1-1; 7 bases agree with TRBD1. Germline V gene sequence: CDR1 SGHRS, CDR2 YFSETQ. The CDR3 length is 16 residues. V lost 2 bases to trimming and J lost 3 bases; unmatched junction nucleotides: 10. The CDR3 protein is CASSFTTTGEYTEAFF. CDR3 coding DNA: TGCGCCAGCAGCTTCACTACCACAGGGGAATACACTGAAGCTTTCTTT. The full variable domain, rest sourced from reference TRBV5-1 and TRBJ1-1, is KAGVTQTPRYLIKTRGQQVTLSCSPISGHRSVSWYQQTPGQGLQFLFEYFSETQRNKGNFPGRFSGRQFSNSRSEMNVSTLELGDSALYLCASSFTTTGEYTEAFFGQGTRLTVV.

The rearrangement links TRBV18 to TRBJ2-2; D unclear. CDR1 and CDR2 (germline): KGHSH, LQKENI. The CDR3 runs to 13 residues. V dropped 2 bases and J dropped 6 bases, with 7 bases sitting between them. CDR3 coding DNA: TGTGCCAGCTCACCATTGAGTTCCGGGGAGCTGTTTTTT. Translating it yields CASSPLSSGELFF.

The chain employs TRBV4-1 and TRBJ2-5, with 7 bases matching TRBD1. Germline CDR1 reads MGHRA; CDR2 reads YSYEKL. V lost 0 bases, J lost 1 base, and 5 bases stayed unmatched. The CDR3 contains 16 residues. CDR3 residues: CASSQDVDRVQETQYF. CDR3 DNA sequence: TGCGCCAGCAGCCAAGATGTTGACAGGGTCCAAGAGACCCAGTACTTC.

The rearrangement links TRBV5-1 to TRBJ2-1, with 7 bases identical to TRBD1. The V gene end was trimmed by 2 bases and the J gene end by 3 bases; junction bases not matched to a gene: 5. Germline V gene sequence: CDR1 SGHRS, CDR2 YFSETQ. The CDR3 is made up of 15 amino acids. In DNA, the CDR3 is TGCGCCAGCAGCTTAGTGACAGGGAGCTACAATGAGCAGTTCTTC. Translating gives CASSLVTGSYNEQFF.

The rearrangement links TRBV6-6 to TRBJ2-3; 8 nucleotides line up with TRBD2. Germline V gives CDR1 MNHNY, CDR2 SVGAGI (reference sequence). The CDR3 sequence is 16 residues long. V dropped 4 bases and J dropped 1; count of bases not matched to a gene: 7. CDR3 DNA sequence: TGTGCCAGCAGTTTCTCCGGGGGGGAGGGCACAGATACGCAGTATTTT. Translated: CASSFSGGEGTDTQYF.

V usage is TRBV10-3 and J usage is TRBJ2-5, with D perhaps matching TRBD1 (6 bases). Germline CDR1 reads ENHRY; CDR2 reads SYGVKD. The length of the CDR3 is 16 residues. V shed 5 bases and J shed 5 bases, with 21 bases lying between them. CDR3: CAISRGLIQGQETQYF. The CDR3 nucleotides read TGTGCCATCAGTAGGGGGTTGATTCAGGGCCAGGAGACCCAGTACTTC.

This chain connects TRBV7-3 to TRBJ2-2, with 11 bases lining up with TRBD1. Germline V gene lookup returns CDR1 SGHTA and CDR2 FQGTGA. V trimming: 4 bases; J trimming: 5 bases; junction bases outside the gene matches: 9. This CDR3 has 17 residues. CDR3 nucleotide sequence: TGTGCCAGCAGCTACCAAGGACAGGGGGCGCGAACCGGGGAGCTGTTTTTT. Residues: CASSYQGQGARTGELFF.

The chain uses TRBV28 and TRBJ1-5; possible D gene TRBD1, 5 bases. Trimming took off 5 bases at V and 0 bases at J, with 14 bases between the two ends. The CDR3 loop spans 16 amino acids. CDR1 and CDR2 from the germline V gene are MDHEN and SYDVKM. The CDR3 nucleotides read TGTGCCAGCAGTCATCGACAGTCTTTTAGCAATCAGCCCCAGCATTTT. This sequence encodes CASSHRQSFSNQPQHF.

The rearrangement uses TRBV21-1 and TRBJ1-1; the D call of TRBD1 is as the table states it, not checked on the DNA. TRBV21-1 is a pseudogene. The CDR3 loop spans 14 amino acids. CDR3 amino acids: CASSRKGFYTEAFF. Here the CDR3 DNA reads TGTGCCAGCAGCAGGAAGGGGTTCTACACTGAAGCTTTCTTT.

This clone has a single count. This chain joins TRBV20-1 and TRBJ1-6, with D perhaps TRBD1 (5 bases). V was trimmed by 3 bases and J by 7 bases, leaving 19 bases between them. The CDR3 runs to 16 residues. Germline lookup yields CDR1 DFQATT and CDR2 SNEGSKA (reference sequence). The CDR3 loop reads CSASMGRGTINSPLHF. The CDR3 nucleotides are TGCAGTGCTAGTATGGGGCGAGGGACTATAAATTCACCCCTCCACTTT.

This clone has only one observation. The chain joins TRBV24-1 to TRBJ1-1; D is unclear. Germline assignment: CDR1 KGHDR and CDR2 SFDVKD. This CDR3 contains 11 residues. V was cut by 11 bases and J by 4 bases, with 10 bases left in between. The CDR3 reads CARTGGTEAFF. The CDR3 nucleotides read TGTGCCAGAACTGGCGGCACTGAAGCTTTCTTT.

The chain links TRBV7-2 to TRBJ2-5, with TRBD2 as a possible D gene (6 bases). CDR1 SGHTA and CDR2 FQGNSA come from the germline V gene. V lost 6 bases, J lost 1 base, and 12 bases lay in between. The CDR3 extends over 14 amino acids. CDR3 residues: CASRLTSAQETQYF. CDR3 nucleotide sequence: TGTGCCAGCAGGTTGACTAGTGCCCAAGAGACCCAGTACTTC.

The rearrangement uses TRBV19 and TRBJ1-1; possibly TRBD1 for D (5 bases). The V end lost 5 bases, the J end lost 5 bases, and 12 bases lay between the germline ends. Germline CDR1 and CDR2: LNHDA and SQIVND (reference sequence). The CDR3 covers 13 residues. The chain's CDR3 is CASSPRDLTEAFF. The CDR3 nucleotides read TGTGCCAGTAGTCCCAGGGACTTGACTGAAGCTTTCTTT.

This clone occurred once. The rearrangement joins TRBV5-1 to TRBJ2-2; D is possibly TRBD2 (6 bases). Trimming took off 4 bases at V and 2 bases at J, with 12 bases between the two ends. This CDR3 is built from 15 residues. In germline, CDR1 is SGHRS, CDR2 YFSETQ. CDR3 nucleotide sequence: TGCGCCAGCAGCCGGGACGGACTAAACACCGGGGAGCTGTTTTTT. Residues: CASSRDGLNTGELFF. Together with reference TRBV5-1 and TRBJ2-2, the CDR3 gives the full variable domain: KAGVTQTPRYLIKTRGQQVTLSCSPISGHRSVSWYQQTPGQGLQFLFEYFSETQRNKGNFPGRFSGRQFSNSRSEMNVSTLELGDSALYLCASSRDGLNTGELFFGEGSRLTVL.

This chain connects TRBV7-8 to TRBJ2-5; D might be TRBD1 (6 bases). Per germline, CDR1 SGHVS and CDR2 FQNEAQ. CDR3 length: 16 amino acids. The germline V and J ends were trimmed by 1 base and 1 base, with 13 bases remaining between them. The CDR3 nucleotides are TGTGCCAGCAGCTTAGTGGTACAGGGACCCCAAGAGACCCAGTACTTC. It encodes CASSLVVQGPQETQYF.

The V and J genes are TRBV9 and TRBJ2-7; D perhaps matches TRBD2 (5 bases). Germline values: CDR1 SGDLS, CDR2 YYNGEE. The V and J ends lost 0 bases and 2 bases respectively, with 9 bases between them. The CDR3 consists of 14 residues. DNA of the CDR3: TGTGCCAGCAGCGTAGACCTAGCTCCCTACGAGCAGTACTTC. It specifies CASSVDLAPYEQYF.

This rearrangement joins TRBV10-3 to TRBJ1-4; D perhaps matches TRBD1 (6 bases). The CDR3 totals 14 residues. V lost 2 bases to trimming and J lost 10 bases, with 14 bases between them. The germline V gene encodes CDR1 ENHRY and CDR2 SYGVKD. The CDR3 protein is CAISEQAGEGKLFF. Here the CDR3 DNA reads TGTGCCATCAGTGAGCAGGCAGGGGAGGGAAAACTGTTTTTT.

CDR3 nucleotides: TGTGCCAGCTCACTTAGCGGAATCCAAGAGACCCAGTACTTC. It codes for CASSLSGIQETQYF. The chain joins TRBV18 to TRBJ2-5; a weak D match, TRBD2 (6 bases). Germline-derived CDR1 and CDR2 are KGHSH and LQKENI. There are 14 residues in the CDR3. Trimming left V 4 bases short and J 1 base short, with 10 bases between.

The chain has TRBV7-9 and TRBJ1-5, with 10 nucleotides matching TRBD1. Germline CDR1 and CDR2: SEHNR and FQNEAQ (reference sequence). After removal of 4 bases from V and 9 bases from J, the junction contained 15 bases not matched to a gene. This CDR3 region has 17 residues. CDR3 DNA sequence: TGTGCCAGCAGCTCAGGGACAGGGGAACCCCCCGATCGGCCCCAGCATTTT. Its protein is CASSSGTGEPPDRPQHF.

This clone was detected a few times. The chain recombines TRBV3-1 (or the pseudogene TRBV3-2) with TRBJ1-2; TRBD1 agrees at 7 bases. The CDR3 loop spans 14 amino acids. V was clipped by 4 bases and J by 1 base; unmatched bases: 3. CDR1 is LGHDT and CDR2 is YNNKEL in the germline V gene (reference sequence). As DNA, the CDR3 is TGTGCCAGCAGCCGACAGGGAAGTAACTATGGCTACACCTTC. Its translation is CASSRQGSNYGYTF.

This sequence joins TRBV4-3 and TRBJ1-2; 7 bases are shared with TRBD1. V lost 2 bases, J lost 4 bases, and 4 bases stayed unmatched. The CDR3 runs to 14 residues. Germline CDR1 LGHNA, CDR2 YSLEER. As DNA, the CDR3 is TGCGCCAGCAGCCAACGGGACAGCCCCTATGGCTACACCTTC. The encoded protein is CASSQRDSPYGYTF.

The V and J genes are TRBV5-1 and TRBJ2-2; 11 nucleotides line up with TRBD2. The CDR3 consists of 17 residues. V shed 0 bases, J shed 2 bases, and the junction held 3 bases outside the gene matches. Germline-derived CDR1 and CDR2 are SGHRS and YFSETQ. The CDR3 is CASSLGLAGLNTGELFF. In DNA form, the CDR3 reads TGCGCCAGCAGCTTGGGACTAGCGGGACTCAACACCGGGGAGCTGTTTTTT.

The genes are TRBV5-1 and TRBJ1-1; D might be TRBD1 (5 bases). Germline V CDR1 and CDR2: SGHRS, YFSETQ. This CDR3 region has 15 residues. Trimming removed 1 base at V and 3 bases at J, with 13 bases between. CDR3 nucleotide sequence: TGCGCCAGCAGCTTGCAGGGCCCCACTGACACTGAAGCTTTCTTT. This encodes CASSLQGPTDTEAFF.